This T cell receptor beta chain is drawn from a study of post-analysis software for immune sequencing data. The authors incorporated unique molecular identifiers into the TCR beta cDNA libraries. The authors obtained some 500,000 cDNA molecules from about 0.94 to 9.7 million T cells. TCRdb re-analysed the PCR reads in MiXCR, keeping a single row per CDR3 protein. The sample includes about 560,000 distinct CDR3 sequences, about 40% seen only once; the top ten take around 1.7%. As concerns this clonotype: Its antigen is still unknown.

General study findings and limits: TRBV5-6, TRBV5-1 and TRBV20-1 were among 4 or 5 TRBV segments more frequent in patients than controls.

Trimming took off 7 bases at V and 5 bases at J, with 14 bases between the two ends. CDR3 length: 12 amino acids. Looked up from germline, CDR1 is SQVTM and CDR2 is ANQGSEA. The source is a girl aged 5-17 years with multiple sclerosis. The chain has TRBV29-1 and TRBJ1-2, with TRBD1 as a possible D gene (6 bases). Sequencing input: blood. This CDR3 reads CSATGLEYGYTF. The DNA for the CDR3 is TGCAGCGCTACAGGGTTGGAGTATGGCTACACCTTC.